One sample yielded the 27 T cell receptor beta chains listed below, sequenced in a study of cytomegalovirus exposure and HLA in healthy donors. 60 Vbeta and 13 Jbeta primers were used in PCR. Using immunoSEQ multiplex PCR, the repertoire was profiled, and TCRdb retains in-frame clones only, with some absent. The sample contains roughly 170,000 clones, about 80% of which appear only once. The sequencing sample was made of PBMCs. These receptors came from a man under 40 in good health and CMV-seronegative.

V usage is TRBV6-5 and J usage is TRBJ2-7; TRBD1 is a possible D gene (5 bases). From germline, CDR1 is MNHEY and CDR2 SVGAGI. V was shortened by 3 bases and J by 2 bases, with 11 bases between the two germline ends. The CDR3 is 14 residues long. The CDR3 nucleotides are TGTGCCAGCAGTTATAAACAGGACACCTACGAGCAGTACTTC. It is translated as CASSYKQDTYEQYF.

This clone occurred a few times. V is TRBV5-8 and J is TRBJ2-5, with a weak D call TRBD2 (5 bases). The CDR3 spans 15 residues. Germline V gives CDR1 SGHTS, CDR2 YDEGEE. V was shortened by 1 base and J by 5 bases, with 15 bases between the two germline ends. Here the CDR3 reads CASSLSFLRVETQYF. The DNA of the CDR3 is TGTGCCAGCAGCTTGTCATTTTTGCGGGTTGAGACCCAGTACTTC.

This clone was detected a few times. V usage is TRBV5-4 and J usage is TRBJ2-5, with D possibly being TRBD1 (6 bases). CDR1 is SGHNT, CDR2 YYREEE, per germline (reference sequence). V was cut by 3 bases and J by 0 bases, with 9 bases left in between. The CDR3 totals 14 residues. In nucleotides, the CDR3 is TGTGCCAGCAGCTCCGGACAGCACCAAGAGACCCAGTACTTC. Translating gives CASSSGQHQETQYF.

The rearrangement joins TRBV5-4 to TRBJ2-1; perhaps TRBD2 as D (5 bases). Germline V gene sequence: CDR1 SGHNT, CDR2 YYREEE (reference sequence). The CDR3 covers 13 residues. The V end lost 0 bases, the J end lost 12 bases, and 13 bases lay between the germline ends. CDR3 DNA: TGTGCCAGCAGCTTGGGCCCCAACGGGGTGCAGTTCTTC. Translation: CASSLGPNGVQFF. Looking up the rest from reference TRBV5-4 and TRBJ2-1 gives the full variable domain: ETGVTQSPTHLIKTRGQQVTLRCSSQSGHNTVSWYQQALGQGPQFIFQYYREEENGRGNFPPRFSGLQFPNYSSELNVNALELDDSALYLCASSLGPNGVQFFGPGTRLTVL.

The CDR3 region is CAWRPSGSLFTGELFF. The CDR3 DNA reads as TGTGCCTGGAGGCCTAGCGGGAGTTTGTTCACCGGGGAGCTGTTTTTT. This sequence joins TRBV30 and TRBJ2-2, with 10 nucleotides matching TRBD2. The length of the CDR3 is 16 residues. V lost 3 bases to trimming and J lost 4 bases; unmatched junction nucleotides: 8. Germline values: CDR1 GTSNPN, CDR2 SVGIG (reference sequence).

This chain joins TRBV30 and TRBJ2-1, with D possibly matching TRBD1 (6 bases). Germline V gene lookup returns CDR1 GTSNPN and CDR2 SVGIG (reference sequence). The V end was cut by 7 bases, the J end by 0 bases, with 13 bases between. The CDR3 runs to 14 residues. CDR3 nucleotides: TGTGCCTCAACAGGGCTAAGCTCCTACAATGAGCAGTTCTTC. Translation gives CASTGLSSYNEQFF.

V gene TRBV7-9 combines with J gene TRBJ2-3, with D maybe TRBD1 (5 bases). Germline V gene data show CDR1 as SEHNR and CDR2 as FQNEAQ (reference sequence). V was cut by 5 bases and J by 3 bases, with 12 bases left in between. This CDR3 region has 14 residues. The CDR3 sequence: CASSPLSGTDTQYF. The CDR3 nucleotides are TGTGCCAGCAGCCCACTGTCAGGGACAGATACGCAGTATTTT. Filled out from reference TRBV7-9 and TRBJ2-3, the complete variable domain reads DTGVSQNPRHKITKRGQNVTFRCDPISEHNRLYWYRQTLGQGPEFLTYFQNEAQLEKSRLLSDRFSAERPKGSFSTLEIQRTEQGDSAMYLCASSPLSGTDTQYFGPGTRLTVL.

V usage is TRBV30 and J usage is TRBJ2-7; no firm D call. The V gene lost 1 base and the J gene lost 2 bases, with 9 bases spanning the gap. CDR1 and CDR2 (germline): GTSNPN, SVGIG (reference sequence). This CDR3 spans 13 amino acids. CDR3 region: CAWSDQVPYEQYF. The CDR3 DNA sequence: TGTGCCTGGAGTGACCAGGTTCCCTACGAGCAGTACTTC.

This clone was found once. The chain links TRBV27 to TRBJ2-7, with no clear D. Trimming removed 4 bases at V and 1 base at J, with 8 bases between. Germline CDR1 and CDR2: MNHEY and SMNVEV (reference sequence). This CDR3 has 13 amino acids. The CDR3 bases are TGTGCCAGCAGTTCGGGTCCTTCCTACGAGCAGTACTTC. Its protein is CASSSGPSYEQYF.

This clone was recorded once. CDR3 sequence: CASSPDRGQGQPQHF. The CDR3 DNA reads TGTGCCAGCAGTCCCGACAGGGGGCAAGGTCAGCCCCAGCATTTT. This chain uses TRBV27 with TRBJ1-5; 10 nucleotides line up with TRBD1. The CDR3 has 15 residues. Per germline, CDR1 MNHEY and CDR2 SMNVEV (reference sequence). V shed 5 bases and J 6 bases; nucleotides not matched to a gene: 7.

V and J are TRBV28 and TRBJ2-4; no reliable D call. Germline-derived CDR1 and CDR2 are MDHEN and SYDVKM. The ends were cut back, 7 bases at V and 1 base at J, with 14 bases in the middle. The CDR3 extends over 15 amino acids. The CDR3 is CASTNTWSAKNIQYF. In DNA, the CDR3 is TGTGCCAGCACCAACACCTGGAGTGCCAAAAACATTCAGTACTTC.

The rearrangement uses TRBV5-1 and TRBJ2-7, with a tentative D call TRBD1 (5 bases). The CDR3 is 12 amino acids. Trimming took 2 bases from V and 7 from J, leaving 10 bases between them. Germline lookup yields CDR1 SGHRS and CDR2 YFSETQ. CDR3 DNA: TGCGCCAGCAGCTTAAGGGGTGCGGAGCAGTACTTC. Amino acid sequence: CASSLRGAEQYF.

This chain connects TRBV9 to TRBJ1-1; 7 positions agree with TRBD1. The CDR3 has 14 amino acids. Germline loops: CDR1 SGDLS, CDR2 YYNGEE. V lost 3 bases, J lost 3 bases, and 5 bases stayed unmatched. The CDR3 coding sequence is TGTGCCAGCAGCGCGGGACAGACTTACACTGAAGCTTTCTTT. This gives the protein CASSAGQTYTEAFF.

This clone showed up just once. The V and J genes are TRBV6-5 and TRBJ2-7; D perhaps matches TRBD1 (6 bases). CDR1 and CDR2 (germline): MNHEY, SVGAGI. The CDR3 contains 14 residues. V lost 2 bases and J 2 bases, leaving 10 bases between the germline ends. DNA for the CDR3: TGTGCCAGCAGTTACGGAGAGGGGGCCTACGAGCAGTACTTC. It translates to CASSYGEGAYEQYF.

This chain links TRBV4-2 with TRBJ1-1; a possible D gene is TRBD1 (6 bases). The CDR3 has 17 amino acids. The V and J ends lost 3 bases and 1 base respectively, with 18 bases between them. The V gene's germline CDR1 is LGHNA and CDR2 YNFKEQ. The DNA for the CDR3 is TGTGCCAGCAGCCAGCAAGGGGGAGGGATTGGGAACACTGAAGCTTTCTTT. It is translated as CASSQQGGGIGNTEAFF.

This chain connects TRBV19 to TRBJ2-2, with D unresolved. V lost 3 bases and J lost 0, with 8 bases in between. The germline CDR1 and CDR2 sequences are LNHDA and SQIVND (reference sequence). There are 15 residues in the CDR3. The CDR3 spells CASSISGANTGELFF. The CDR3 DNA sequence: TGTGCCAGTAGTATCTCCGGTGCGAACACCGGGGAGCTGTTTTTT.

DNA for the CDR3: TGCGCCAGCAGCGAAAGACTAGCGGCCACAGATACGCAGTATTTT. It yields the protein CASSERLAATDTQYF. This rearrangement joins TRBV4-1 to TRBJ2-3; 9 bases line up with TRBD2. The CDR3 is 15 amino acids. Trimming cost V 5 bases and J 2 bases; bases outside gene matches: 5. Germline CDR1 MGHRA, CDR2 YSYEKL.

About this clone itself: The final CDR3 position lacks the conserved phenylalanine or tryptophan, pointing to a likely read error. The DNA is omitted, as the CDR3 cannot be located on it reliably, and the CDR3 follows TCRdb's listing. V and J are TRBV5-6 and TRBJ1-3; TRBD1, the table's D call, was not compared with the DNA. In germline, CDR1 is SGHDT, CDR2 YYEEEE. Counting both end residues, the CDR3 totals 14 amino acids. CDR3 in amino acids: CASSLTLGQGPFGL.

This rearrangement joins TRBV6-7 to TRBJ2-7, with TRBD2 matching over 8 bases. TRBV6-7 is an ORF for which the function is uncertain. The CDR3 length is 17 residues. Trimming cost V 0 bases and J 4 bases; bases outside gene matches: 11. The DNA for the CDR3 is TGTGCCAGCAGTTACTCGGCCCAAAGCGGGGGTCAATACGAGCAGTACTTC. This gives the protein CASSYSAQSGGQYEQYF.

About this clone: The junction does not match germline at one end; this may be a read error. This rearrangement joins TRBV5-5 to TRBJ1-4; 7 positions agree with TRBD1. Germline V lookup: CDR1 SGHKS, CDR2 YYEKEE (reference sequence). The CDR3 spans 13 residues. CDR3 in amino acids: CASSPSGGEELFF. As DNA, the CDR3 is TGTGCCAGCAGCCCGTCAGGGGGTGAAGAACTGTTTTTT.

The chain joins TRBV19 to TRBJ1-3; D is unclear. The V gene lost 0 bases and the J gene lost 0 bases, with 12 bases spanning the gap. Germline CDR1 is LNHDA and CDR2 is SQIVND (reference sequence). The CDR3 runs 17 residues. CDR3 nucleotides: TGTGCCAGTAGTATAGAGGGAGGTTCGGTCTCTGGAAACACCATATATTTT. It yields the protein CASSIEGGSVSGNTIYF.

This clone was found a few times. The CDR3 sequence is CASTLAGGGMETQYF. Written as DNA, the CDR3 is TGCGCCAGCACCCTAGCGGGAGGGGGCATGGAGACCCAGTACTTC. The rearrangement uses TRBV10-2 and TRBJ2-5, with TRBD2 matching 12 bases. Germline CDR1 is WSHSY and CDR2 is SAAADI. The CDR3 spans 15 residues. V was pared by 7 bases and J by 5 bases, with 8 bases of the junction left unmatched.

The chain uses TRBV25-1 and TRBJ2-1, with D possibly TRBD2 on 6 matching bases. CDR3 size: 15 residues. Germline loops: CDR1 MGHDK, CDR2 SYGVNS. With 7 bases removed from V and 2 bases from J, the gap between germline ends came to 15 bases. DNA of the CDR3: TGTGCCAGCACCCAGTTGGGGGGTACCTACAATGAGCAGTTCTTC. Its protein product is CASTQLGGTYNEQFF. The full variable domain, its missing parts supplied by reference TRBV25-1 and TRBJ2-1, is EADIYQTPRYLVIGTGKKITLECSQTMGHDKMYWYQQDPGMELHLIHYSYGVNSTEKGDLSSESTVSRIRTEHFPLTLESARPSHTSQYLCASTQLGGTYNEQFFGPGTRLTVL.

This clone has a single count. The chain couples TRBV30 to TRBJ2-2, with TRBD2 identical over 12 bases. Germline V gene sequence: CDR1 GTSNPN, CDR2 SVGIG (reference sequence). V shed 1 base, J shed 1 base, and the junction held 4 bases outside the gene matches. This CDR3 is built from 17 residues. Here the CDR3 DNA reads TGTGCCTGGAGTGCCGGGACTAGCGGGTTGAACACCGGGGAGCTGTTTTTT. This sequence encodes CAWSAGTSGLNTGELFF.

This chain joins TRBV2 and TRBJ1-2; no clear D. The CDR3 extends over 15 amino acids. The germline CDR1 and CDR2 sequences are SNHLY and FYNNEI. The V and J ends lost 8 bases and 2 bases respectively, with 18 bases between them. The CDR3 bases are TGTGCCAGCGGCCCATGGGCAGTAAACAACTATGGCTACACCTTC. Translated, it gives CASGPWAVNNYGYTF.

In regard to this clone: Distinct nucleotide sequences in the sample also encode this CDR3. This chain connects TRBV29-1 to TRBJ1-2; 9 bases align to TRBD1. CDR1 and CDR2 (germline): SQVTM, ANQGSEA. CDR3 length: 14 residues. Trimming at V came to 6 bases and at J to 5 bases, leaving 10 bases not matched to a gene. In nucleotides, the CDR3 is TGCAGCGTGATAACAGGGGGCGGGGGTTATGGCTACACCTTC. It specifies CSVITGGGGYGYTF. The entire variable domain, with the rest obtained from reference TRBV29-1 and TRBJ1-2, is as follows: SAVISQKPSRDICQRGTSLTIQCQVDSQVTMMFWYRQQPGQSLTLIATANQGSEATYESGFVIDKFPISRPNLTFSTLTVSNMSPEDSSIYLCSVITGGGGYGYTFGSGTRLTVV.

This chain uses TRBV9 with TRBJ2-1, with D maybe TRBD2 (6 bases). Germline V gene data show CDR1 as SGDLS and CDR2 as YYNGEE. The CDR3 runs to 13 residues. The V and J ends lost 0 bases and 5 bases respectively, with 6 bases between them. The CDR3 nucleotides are TGTGCCAGCAGCGTAGTAGCGGACAATGAGCAGTTCTTC. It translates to CASSVVADNEQFF.